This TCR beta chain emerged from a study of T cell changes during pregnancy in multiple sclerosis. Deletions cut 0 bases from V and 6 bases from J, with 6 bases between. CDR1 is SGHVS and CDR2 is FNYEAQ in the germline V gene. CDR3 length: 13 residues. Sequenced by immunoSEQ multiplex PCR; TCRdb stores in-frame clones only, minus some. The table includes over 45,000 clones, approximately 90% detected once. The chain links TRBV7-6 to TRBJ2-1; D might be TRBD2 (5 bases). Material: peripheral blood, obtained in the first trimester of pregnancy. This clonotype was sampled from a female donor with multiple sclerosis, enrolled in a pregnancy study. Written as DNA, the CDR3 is TGTGCCAGCAGCTTAGCGGGAGCCAATGAGCAGTTCTTC. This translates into CASSLAGANEQFF.